This passage covers 2 T cell receptor beta chains from one sample sequenced in a study of cytomegalovirus exposure and HLA in healthy donors. The study ran its PCR with 60 Vbeta and 13 Jbeta primers. Clones were read by immunoSEQ multiplex PCR, and TCRdb kept only the in-frame ones, dropping some. Seen here are some 180,000 clones, about 82% observed once, and the top ten hold around 1.5%. The sample taken for sequencing was PBMCs. The source of these receptors is a man younger than 30 in good health and CMV-seronegative.

The rearrangement joins TRBV6-4 to TRBJ1-1, with TRBD1 matching 8 bases. Germline CDR1 reads MRHNA; CDR2 reads SNTAGT. The CDR3 length is 17 residues. With 8 bases clipped from V and 1 base from J, the junction kept 15 bases outside the gene matches. CDR3 nucleotide sequence: TGTGCCAGCTCAAAACAGGGGGGGTTGTTCGGGAACACTGAAGCTTTCTTT. Protein sequence: CASSKQGGLFGNTEAFF.

The chain recombines TRBV9 with TRBJ1-6; TRBD1 agrees at 7 bases. The CDR3 spans 13 residues. Germline-derived CDR1 and CDR2 are SGDLS and YYNGEE. V dropped 5 bases and J dropped 8; count of bases not matched to a gene: 4. The CDR3 region has the DNA TGTGCCAGCAGGACAGGGCTGGATTCACCCCTCCACTTT. Amino acids: CASRTGLDSPLHF.